This T cell receptor beta chain appears in the sequencing data of a study of cytomegalovirus exposure and HLA in healthy donors. Study information: Roughly 180 million T cells yielded 117 million unique TCR beta sequences, as an earlier analysis found. Overall study findings and caveats: Follow-up analysis later connected one missense variant in DCLRE1C with trimming of TCR beta V- and J-genes. A few CMV-associated chains proved CMV antigen-specific in vitro.

V was trimmed by 6 bases and J by 3 bases, leaving 13 bases between them. CDR1 SGHRS and CDR2 YFSETQ come from the germline V gene. CDR3 length: 13 amino acids. With 60 Vbeta and 13 Jbeta primers, the PCR was carried out. Repertoires were generated with immunoSEQ multiplex PCR, while TCRdb's copy carries only in-frame clones and drops some. The data show about 120,000 clones, around three fifths seen once. Concerning this clone itself: Antigen: not known.

The rearrangement uses TRBV5-1 and TRBJ2-7; unclear D gene. The receptor was isolated from a woman between 40 and 50 years old in good health and CMV-seropositive. The specimen was PBMCs. As DNA, the CDR3 is TGCGCCAGCAACCTGGGCCGTGGCTACGAGCAGTACTTC. Amino acid sequence: CASNLGRGYEQYF.